One and the same sample provided the 17 T cell receptor beta chains below, sequenced in a study of T cells in Graves' hyperthyroidism and ophthalmopathy. It was RNA transcripts that yielded the amplified TCR beta CDR3 regions. With the HTBI primer set, the TCR CDR3 went through a first round of RT-PCR. TCRdb ran MiXCR on the multiplex PCR reads and lists one entry per CDR3 protein. The table has some 550,000 distinct CDR3 sequences, 20% seen once. The source material was blood. The receptors were gathered from a man aged 18 to 30 with Graves' hyperthyroidism.

Comment on this clonotype: Given a much more abundant clone one base away, this may be a read error. The CDR3 end shows no conserved phenylalanine or tryptophan, and so a read error is likely. The rearrangement joins TRBV7-6 to TRBJ2-2; D not resolved. Trimming took 4 bases from V and 6 from J, leaving 12 bases between them. CDR1 is SGHVS, CDR2 FNYEAQ, per germline. The CDR3 loop spans 14 amino acids. This chain's CDR3 is CASSSLDGPGELFL. The CDR3 region has the DNA TGTGCCAGCAGCTCACTTGATGGGCCCGGGGAGCTGTTTCTT.

This clonotype has ten or more counts. The rearrangement links TRBV6-1 to TRBJ2-7; tentative D call: TRBD2 (5 bases). V gave up 5 bases and J gave up 4 bases, with 18 bases separating them. The CDR3 contains 15 residues. Germline CDR1 MNHNS, CDR2 SASEGT. The CDR3 loop is CASSKTPGYLYEQYF. CDR3 nucleotide sequence: TGTGCCAGCAGTAAGACCCCGGGGTATCTTTACGAGCAGTACTTC.

This clonotype occurred many times. The CDR3 protein is CASSGQGGPNQPQHF. CDR3 nucleotides: TGTGCCAGCAGTGGACAGGGTGGGCCTAATCAGCCCCAGCATTTT. The chain uses TRBV6-1 and TRBJ1-5; 7 nucleotides line up with TRBD1. CDR1 and CDR2 from the germline V gene are MNHNS and SASEGT. This CDR3 comprises 15 residues. V was pared by 4 bases and J by 4 bases, with 7 bases of the junction left unmatched.

This clonotype was recorded at least ten times. The chain joins TRBV6-1 to TRBJ1-1; D gene uncertain. V was trimmed by 1 base and J by 4 bases, leaving 7 bases between them. This CDR3 region has 13 residues. Germline values: CDR1 MNHNS, CDR2 SASEGT. The CDR3, as DNA: TGTGCCAGCAGTGAAGGACTGAGCACTGAAGCTTTCTTT. Translating it yields CASSEGLSTEAFF.

The chain joins TRBV7-6 to TRBJ2-5; 7 positions agree with TRBD1. The trim removed 0 bases at V and 4 bases at J, leaving 5 bases unmatched. Germline assignment: CDR1 SGHVS and CDR2 FNYEAQ. The CDR3 is 15 amino acids. The CDR3 sequence: CASSLAQGFGETQYF. In nucleotides, the CDR3 is TGTGCCAGCAGCTTAGCACAGGGGTTCGGAGAGACCCAGTACTTC.

This clonotype was counted a single time. This chain links TRBV12-3 or TRBV12-4 with TRBJ1-1; D might be TRBD1 (6 bases). The germline V and J ends were trimmed by 6 bases and 3 bases, with 17 bases remaining between them. CDR3 length: 15 residues. DNA for the CDR3: TGTGCCAGCAGCCAAGGTGTGGCAGGGGACACTGAAGCTTTCTTT. Its translation is CASSQGVAGDTEAFF.

This clonotype has at least ten counts. CDR3 sequence (DNA): TGTGCCAGCAGTTACTACAGGGTGGGCAATCAGCCCCAGCATTTT. It codes for CASSYYRVGNQPQHF. The V and J genes are TRBV28 and TRBJ1-5; D perhaps matches TRBD1 (6 bases). Per germline, CDR1 MDHEN and CDR2 SYDVKM. This CDR3 spans 15 amino acids. Trimming removed 4 bases at V and 2 bases at J, with 12 bases between.

This clonotype has only a few counts. J is TRBJ1-5 and V is TRBV6-1; D is possibly TRBD1 (5 bases). Germline assignment: CDR1 MNHNS and CDR2 SASEGT. With 1 base removed from V and 6 bases from J, the gap between germline ends came to 13 bases. The CDR3 sequence is 15 residues long. The CDR3 coding sequence is TGTGCCAGCAGTGAAGGACAGCTAGTAGGTCAGCCCCAGCATTTT. The encoded protein is CASSEGQLVGQPQHF.

The table lists this clonotype with a few counts. The J gene is TRBJ1-1, the V gene TRBV12-3 or TRBV12-4, with 7 nucleotides matching TRBD1. Trimming at V came to 4 bases and at J to 6 bases, leaving 2 bases not matched to a gene. The CDR3 totals 12 residues. CDR3 loop: CASSWDSPEAFF. The CDR3 nucleotides are TGTGCCAGCAGTTGGGACAGCCCTGAAGCTTTCTTT.

The rearrangement uses TRBV3-1 and TRBJ1-2; TRBD1 might be the D (6 bases). CDR1 is LGHDT and CDR2 is YNNKEL in the germline V gene (reference sequence). V lost 8 bases, J lost 7 bases, and 17 bases lay in between. The CDR3 extends over 13 amino acids. The CDR3 loop reads CASSPLGATGYTF. The CDR3 nucleotides are TGTGCCAGCTCTCCGCTGGGGGCAACTGGCTACACCTTC.

The table lists this clonotype with many counts. The chain joins TRBV12-3 or TRBV12-4 to TRBJ1-5; TRBD1 is a possible D gene (5 bases). The V end was cut by 6 bases, the J end by 0 bases, with 18 bases between. The CDR3 is 17 residues long. As DNA, the CDR3 is TGTGCCAGCAGCCCTCGGACACAAGTTAATAGCAATCAGCCCCAGCATTTT. Protein: CASSPRTQVNSNQPQHF.

This clonotype was seen ten or more times. This chain links TRBV5-1 with TRBJ1-1; D remains ambiguous. Germline V gene lookup returns CDR1 SGHRS and CDR2 YFSETQ. The V gene lost 3 bases and the J gene lost 1 base, with 7 bases spanning the gap. CDR3 length equals 13 residues. For the CDR3, the DNA is TGCGCCAGCAGCTGGTTAGGGAACACTGAAGCTTTCTTT. The encoded protein is CASSWLGNTEAFF.

This clonotype was seen at least ten times. The CDR3 DNA reads TGCGCCAGCAGCCCAACAGGGGGGCCGAACTATGGCTACACCTTC. This gives the protein CASSPTGGPNYGYTF. The gene calls are TRBV5-1 and TRBJ1-2, with 8 bases fitting TRBD1. Germline-derived CDR1 and CDR2 are SGHRS and YFSETQ. This CDR3 is built from 15 residues. V lost 4 bases to trimming and J lost 2 bases; unmatched junction nucleotides: 7.

This clonotype appeared many times. A clone one base away is much larger, so this may be a read error. The CDR3 spells CASRTSTEAFF. CDR3 nucleotide sequence: TGTGCCAGCAGGACGAGCACTGAAGCTTTCTTT. J is TRBJ1-1 and V is TRBV28, with D unclear. Germline V gene data show CDR1 as MDHEN and CDR2 as SYDVKM. Trimming left V 6 bases short and J 4 bases short, with 6 bases between. The CDR3 loop spans 11 amino acids.

This chain links TRBV15 with TRBJ1-1; no clear D gene. CDR3 length equals 16 residues. Trimming removed 1 base from V and 0 bases from J, with 12 bases in between. From germline, CDR1 is LNHNV and CDR2 YYDKDF (reference sequence). The CDR3 region has the DNA TGTGCCACCAGCAGAGGCGGAGGGCTAATGAACACTGAAGCTTTCTTT. Its protein is CATSRGGGLMNTEAFF.

A remark on this clonotype: One base away lies a much larger clone, so this may be a sequencing read error. CDR3 nucleotides: TGCAGTGCTAGAGAGGACAGGATTACCTACGAGCGGTACTTC. Encoded protein: CSAREDRITYERYF. J is TRBJ2-7 and V is TRBV20-1; the match to TRBD1 covers 7 bases. This CDR3 comprises 14 residues. Looked up from germline, CDR1 is DFQATT and CDR2 is SNEGSKA (reference sequence).

The rearrangement uses TRBV6-1 and TRBJ2-2; D possibly corresponds to TRBD2 (6 bases). CDR3 length: 15 residues. The germline CDR1 and CDR2 sequences are MNHNS and SASEGT. Trimming stripped 5 bases from V and 4 bases from J, with 14 bases between. As DNA, the CDR3 is TGTGCCAGCAGTCGCGGAGTCGGGGGCACCGGGGAGCTGTTTTTT. Its translation is CASSRGVGGTGELFF.